What follows are 31 T cell receptor beta chains derived from one specimen sequenced in a study of blood T cell repertoires in COVID-19. Assay: immunoSEQ multiplex PCR; the TCRdb copy retains only in-frame clones and omits some. The sample carries some 210,000 clones, around 80% recorded once. Specimen: peripheral blood. The receptor set was obtained from a human donor in a cohort sampled during active COVID-19.

The chain uses TRBV7-2 and TRBJ2-1; TRBD1 is a possible D gene (6 bases). This CDR3 is 13 amino acids long. Germline-derived CDR1 and CDR2 are SGHTA and FQGNSA. The germline V and J ends were trimmed by 5 bases and 15 bases, with 20 bases remaining between them. Here the CDR3 reads CASSGILGQQPFF. Here the CDR3 DNA reads TGTGCCAGCAGCGGTATATTAGGACAGCAGCCGTTCTTC. Supplemented by reference TRBV7-2 and TRBJ2-1, the full variable domain reads GAGVSQSPSNKVTEKGKDVELRCDPISGHTALYWYRQSLGQGLEFLIYFQGNSAPDKSGLPSDRFSAERTGGSVSTLTIQRTQQEDSAVYLCASSGILGQQPFFGPGTRLTVL.

This clone was seen only a few times. The chain carries TRBV7-8 and TRBJ2-1; D is perhaps TRBD2 (5 bases). The CDR3 spans 16 residues. The V end was cut by 4 bases, the J end by 1 base, with 14 bases between. CDR1 is SGHVS and CDR2 is FQNEAQ in the germline V gene. The CDR3 protein is CASSSGAVQSYNEQFF. CDR3 nucleotides: TGTGCCAGCAGCTCCGGAGCGGTTCAATCCTACAATGAGCAGTTCTTC.

The CDR3 nucleotides read TGTGCCAGCTCACCTGCGCAACCGAACACCGGGGAGCTGTTTTTT. Translating it yields CASSPAQPNTGELFF. The V gene is TRBV18, the J gene TRBJ2-2; D is uncertain. This CDR3 comprises 15 residues. With 3 bases removed from V and 0 bases from J, the gap between germline ends came to 8 bases. Germline V gene lookup returns CDR1 KGHSH and CDR2 LQKENI.

In the case of this clone: This CDR3 is also generated by other DNA sequences in the sample. CDR3 amino acids: CASSLLNQPQHF. In nucleotides, the CDR3 is TGTGCCAGCAGTCTGTTGAATCAGCCCCAGCATTTT. This chain uses TRBV28 with TRBJ1-5; D remains unclear. In germline, CDR1 is MDHEN, CDR2 SYDVKM. CDR3 length: 12 residues. The V end was cut by 5 bases, the J end by 4 bases, with 6 bases between.

This chain uses TRBV7-9 with TRBJ2-2; maybe TRBD1 (5 bases). Germline values: CDR1 SEHNR, CDR2 FQNEAQ (reference sequence). The CDR3 is 12 residues long. Trimming took 5 bases from V and 14 from J, leaving 15 bases between them. CDR3 sequence (DNA): TGTGCCAGCAGCCCTGGACAAGGGTATCTGTTTTTT. This gives the protein CASSPGQGYLFF.

This clone was observed a few times. The chain is built from TRBV6-5 and TRBJ1-1; D unresolved. From germline, CDR1 is MNHEY and CDR2 SVGAGI. V was shortened by 2 bases and J by 11 bases, with 15 bases between the two germline ends. There are 13 residues in the CDR3. The CDR3 here is CASSYKTRGLAFF. DNA for the CDR3: TGTGCCAGCAGTTACAAGACTCGGGGTCTCGCTTTCTTT.

This clone was seen only a few times. The rearrangement joins TRBV2 to TRBJ2-2; 10 bases map to TRBD2. This CDR3 comprises 15 residues. The germline CDR1 and CDR2 sequences are SNHLY and FYNNEI. V was clipped by 8 bases and J by 5 bases; unmatched bases: 8. For the CDR3, the DNA is TGTGCCAGCTCATTGGTAGCGGGAGGTACCGGGGAGCTGTTTTTT. Translating it yields CASSLVAGGTGELFF.

V usage is TRBV7-8 and J usage is TRBJ2-7, with 9 bases fitting TRBD1. The CDR3 is made up of 12 amino acids. Germline V CDR1 and CDR2: SGHVS, FQNEAQ. J lost 6 bases, V lost 5 bases, and 2 bases had no gene match. The CDR3 nucleotides read TGTGCCAGCAGCCCGGACAGGGGCGAGCAGTACTTC. Its translation is CASSPDRGEQYF.

J is TRBJ1-1 and V is TRBV3-1 (or the pseudogene TRBV3-2); D gene unclear. The V end lost 0 bases, the J end lost 6 bases, and 8 bases lay between the germline ends. Germline values: CDR1 LGHDT, CDR2 YNNKEL (reference sequence). The CDR3 contains 13 residues. CDR3 coding DNA: TGTGCCAGCAGCCAAGATTTGGCCGCTGAAGCTTTCTTT. It specifies CASSQDLAAEAFF.

This clone has just a few counts. This rearrangement joins TRBV7-9 to TRBJ1-2; TRBD1 is a possible D gene (5 bases). This CDR3 is 14 amino acids long. Germline V CDR1 and CDR2: SEHNR, FQNEAQ (reference sequence). Trimming took off 3 bases at V and 4 bases at J, with 12 bases between the two ends. CDR3 DNA sequence: TGTGCCAGCAGCTTCGGGGGACCGTTCTATGGCTACACCTTC. This gives the protein CASSFGGPFYGYTF. Full variable domain (outside the CDR3, taken from reference TRBV7-9 and TRBJ1-2): DTGVSQNPRHKITKRGQNVTFRCDPISEHNRLYWYRQTLGQGPEFLTYFQNEAQLEKSRLLSDRFSAERPKGSFSTLEIQRTEQGDSAMYLCASSFGGPFYGYTFGSGTRLTVV.

The CDR3 region has the DNA TGTGCCAGCAGCTTAGAGGGCGGGAGGGCACCTAATGAGCAGTTCTTC. This encodes CASSLEGGRAPNEQFF. V and J are TRBV11-2 and TRBJ2-1, with 9 positions matching TRBD2. The CDR3 sequence is 16 residues long. The germline gives CDR1 SGHAT, CDR2 FQNNGV. V was clipped by 0 bases and J by 7 bases; unmatched bases: 7.

The chain couples TRBV2 to TRBJ2-3; TRBD1 matches at 8 bases. This CDR3 contains 14 residues. CDR1 SNHLY and CDR2 FYNNEI come from the germline V gene. Trimming cost V 7 bases and J 4 bases; bases outside gene matches: 7. CDR3 sequence reads: CASTRQGFPDTQYF. The CDR3, as DNA: TGTGCCAGCACGAGACAGGGGTTCCCAGATACGCAGTATTTT.

The rearrangement uses TRBV7-9 and TRBJ2-1; the match to TRBD2 covers 10 bases. Germline CDR1 reads SEHNR; CDR2 reads FQNEAQ (reference sequence). Trimming at V came to 5 bases and at J to 10 bases, leaving 11 bases not matched to a gene. The CDR3 is made up of 15 amino acids. Here the CDR3 reads CASSLNLAGGLEQFF. The CDR3 nucleotides are TGTGCCAGCAGCCTAAACTTAGCGGGAGGATTGGAGCAGTTCTTC.

The chain employs TRBV3-1 (or the pseudogene TRBV3-2) and TRBJ2-3; a weak D match, TRBD1 (6 bases). V lost 4 bases, J lost 1 base, and 6 bases lay in between. The CDR3 loop spans 13 amino acids. The V gene's germline CDR1 is LGHDT and CDR2 YNNKEL (reference sequence). CDR3 DNA sequence: TGTGCCAGCAGCCCAGGGGGCACAGATACGCAGTATTTT. Translation: CASSPGGTDTQYF.

The rearrangement joins TRBV24-1 to TRBJ2-7; TRBD2 is a possible D gene (6 bases). V was cut by 9 bases and J by 2 bases, with 13 bases left in between. The CDR3 extends over 13 amino acids. The germline V gene encodes CDR1 KGHDR and CDR2 SFDVKD. Here the CDR3 reads CATRRDSPYEQYV. As DNA, the CDR3 is TGTGCCACCCGCCGGGACTCGCCCTACGAGCAGTACGTC.

The J gene is TRBJ1-1, the V gene TRBV7-9; 7 bases map to TRBD1. Germline loops: CDR1 SEHNR, CDR2 FQNEAQ (reference sequence). The CDR3 extends over 14 amino acids. With 1 base clipped from V and 5 bases from J, the junction kept 4 bases outside the gene matches. The CDR3 spells CASSLEGAGTEAFF. The DNA of the CDR3 is TGTGCCAGCAGCTTAGAGGGGGCAGGGACTGAAGCTTTCTTT.

Here the CDR3 DNA reads TGCGCCAGCAGTCGGGACAGAGCTTCGGGGACCCAGTACTTC. Its translation: CASSRDRASGTQYF. The chain is built from TRBV10-1 and TRBJ2-5; the match to TRBD1 covers 7 bases. V dropped 5 bases and J dropped 7; count of bases not matched to a gene: 10. Germline V gene lookup returns CDR1 WNHNN and CDR2 SYGVQD (reference sequence). This CDR3 has 14 residues.

The rearrangement uses TRBV11-3 and TRBJ2-2; a weak D match, TRBD2 (5 bases). The V end lost 4 bases, the J end lost 4 bases, and 7 bases lay between the germline ends. CDR3 length: 13 amino acids. The V gene's germline CDR1 is SGHNT and CDR2 YENEEA. In DNA, the CDR3 is TGTGCCAGCAGCTCCGGGGTCACCGGGGAGCTGTTTTTT. It is translated as CASSSGVTGELFF.

V gene TRBV11-2 combines with J gene TRBJ2-2; the match to TRBD1 covers 7 bases. The CDR3 consists of 15 residues. The germline V gene has CDR1 SGHAT and CDR2 FQNNGV. The V gene end was trimmed by 2 bases and the J gene end by 4 bases; junction bases not matched to a gene: 4. CDR3 in DNA: TGTGCCAGCAGCTTACAGGGGGTGGTCACCGGGGAGCTGTTTTTT. This gives the protein CASSLQGVVTGELFF.

J is TRBJ2-5 and V is TRBV6-5; D is ambiguous. The CDR3 totals 14 residues. Trimming shortened V by 7 bases and J by 5 bases, and 17 bases separated the two germline ends. Germline lookup yields CDR1 MNHEY and CDR2 SVGAGI. Here the CDR3 DNA reads TGTGCCAGCAAATTGCGCTCCCATTTGGAGACCCAGTACTTC. Amino acid sequence: CASKLRSHLETQYF.

CDR3 protein: CTSSQAGPAAETQYF. The CDR3 DNA is TGCACCAGCAGCCAAGCGGGTCCCGCCGCGGAGACCCAGTACTTC. V and J are TRBV1 and TRBJ2-5; TRBD2 was called by the table and not checked on the DNA. TRBV1 is deemed a pseudogene. The CDR3 is 15 residues long.

The chain recombines TRBV15 with TRBJ1-6; maybe TRBD1 (6 bases). Trimming took 1 base from V and 7 from J, leaving 20 bases between them. The CDR3 loop spans 18 amino acids. Germline lookup yields CDR1 LNHNV and CDR2 YYDKDF (reference sequence). CDR3 protein: CATSRVDWGGAGNSPLHF. As DNA, the CDR3 is TGTGCCACCAGCAGAGTAGACTGGGGGGGCGCGGGGAATTCACCCCTCCACTTT.

The chain joins TRBV19 to TRBJ1-5, with 9 bases aligning to TRBD1. V lost 7 bases to trimming and J lost 5 bases; unmatched junction nucleotides: 9. The CDR3 contains 15 residues. Germline V gives CDR1 LNHDA, CDR2 SQIVND (reference sequence). CDR3 nucleotides: TGTGCCAGTAAACAGGGGGCTTATGTCCATCAGCCCCAGCATTTT. Protein product: CASKQGAYVHQPQHF.

The chain links TRBV19 to TRBJ2-2; the match to TRBD1 covers 8 bases. This CDR3 contains 15 residues. Looked up from germline, CDR1 is LNHDA and CDR2 is SQIVND (reference sequence). The V and J ends lost 6 bases and 0 bases, in that order; junction bases with no gene match: 3. CDR3 amino acids: CASRPGGTNTGELFF. The DNA of the CDR3 is TGTGCCAGTAGGCCAGGGGGCACGAACACCGGGGAGCTGTTTTTT.

V is TRBV5-5 and J is TRBJ1-4; TRBD1 is a possible D gene (6 bases). The CDR3 runs 19 residues. Per germline, CDR1 SGHKS and CDR2 YYEKEE (reference sequence). Trimming cost V 5 bases and J 0 bases, with 23 bases left between them. The CDR3 coding sequence is TGTGCCAGCAGTTATCCGGCCCCCGGACAGACAGCAACTAATGAAAAACTGTTTTTT. Translation gives CASSYPAPGQTATNEKLFF.

This chain connects TRBV28 to TRBJ2-7, with 9 nucleotides matching TRBD1. The CDR3 is made up of 15 amino acids. The V gene's germline CDR1 is MDHEN and CDR2 SYDVKM. The trim removed 5 bases at V and 3 bases at J, leaving 8 bases unmatched. CDR3: CASSPTGGAVYEQYV. CDR3 coding DNA: TGTGCCAGCAGTCCCACAGGGGGCGCGGTCTACGAGCAGTACGTC.

This clone showed up just once. This chain links TRBV2 with TRBJ2-7, with unresolved D. From germline, CDR1 is SNHLY and CDR2 FYNNEI. The CDR3 is 12 residues long. V was cut by 8 bases and J by 2 bases, with 10 bases left in between. Written as DNA, the CDR3 is TGTGCCAGCGGTCTTCTACCCTACGAGCAGTACTTC. Translation: CASGLLPYEQYF. The full variable domain, with the rest looked up from reference TRBV2 and TRBJ2-7, is EPEVTQTPSHQVTQMGQEVILRCVPISNHLYFYWYRQILGQKVEFLVSFYNNEISEKSEIFDDQFSVERPDGSNFTLKIRSTKLEDSAMYFCASGLLPYEQYFGPGTRLTVT.

The rearrangement joins TRBV7-9 to TRBJ1-5, with a weak D call TRBD1 (6 bases). V was shortened by 5 bases and J by 7 bases, with 9 bases between the two germline ends. Germline values: CDR1 SEHNR, CDR2 FQNEAQ (reference sequence). The CDR3 loop spans 12 amino acids. This CDR3 is CASSAQGQPQHF. The CDR3, as DNA: TGTGCCAGCAGCGCACAGGGCCAGCCCCAGCATTTT.

The chain links TRBV6-5 to TRBJ2-7; tentative D call: TRBD2 (6 bases). The length of the CDR3 is 14 residues. Germline V lookup: CDR1 MNHEY, CDR2 SVGAGI. With 8 bases removed from V and 3 bases from J, the gap between germline ends came to 17 bases. In DNA form, the CDR3 reads TGTGCCAGCCGCAATAGGAGAGCGGGCTACGAGCAGTACTTC. This codes for CASRNRRAGYEQYF.

V and J are TRBV2 and TRBJ2-2; D possibly corresponds to TRBD1 (5 bases). The CDR3 runs to 14 residues. Trimming took 10 bases from V and 4 from J, leaving 16 bases between them. Germline V lookup: CDR1 SNHLY, CDR2 FYNNEI. The DNA of the CDR3 is TGTGCCACCACGCTATCACAGGCCACCGGGGAGCTGTTTTTT. Translated: CATTLSQATGELFF.

This chain links TRBV5-4 with TRBJ2-7; a possible D gene is TRBD2 (5 bases). The length of the CDR3 is 15 residues. Germline V gives CDR1 SGHNT, CDR2 YYREEE (reference sequence). V lost 6 bases and J 6 bases, leaving 22 bases between the germline ends. This chain's CDR3 is CASKPDTLRAGEQYF. The CDR3 bases are TGTGCCAGCAAGCCCGACACCCTCCGCGCGGGCGAGCAGTACTTC.